These 14 T cell receptor beta chains were sequenced from one sample in a study of regulatory T cells in long-lasting Graves disease (dated by TCRdb to the early 2020s). Receptors were amplified or captured by multiplex PCR. Sequencing relied on an Illumina HiSeq 4000. CDR3 regions were amplified by Arm-PCR with iRepertoire HTBI primers to construct TCR beta libraries. Using fastp at Q25 and MiXCR, TCRdb reprocessed the public reads and kept productive beta chains. Rows matching on CDR3 protein sequence are summarized as one entry with the most common DNA and genes. In this sample the table shows about 430,000 distinct CDR3 sequences, under 25% of which occur a single time. The ten largest clones add up to more than 13% of the sample. What this sample's time point label stands for: persistent/refractory GD, antithyroid drugs over 5 years with positive TRAb. RNA was extracted from PBMCs in TRIzol for both TCR sequencing and RNA sequencing.

This material consisted of peripheral blood mononuclear cells (PBMCs), taken when the disease was refractory, from a patient treated with antithyroid drugs. All receptors come from a female donor with Graves disease.

The table lists this clonotype with many counts. The gene calls are TRBV6-5 and TRBJ1-5; 11 bases are a match to TRBD1. CDR3 length: 15 amino acids. Germline CDR1 reads MNHEY; CDR2 reads SVGAGI. The V and J ends lost 4 bases and 3 bases, in that order; junction bases with no gene match: 2. CDR3 coding DNA: TGTGCCAGCAGTTGGGACAGGGGGAACAATCAGCCCCAGCATTTT. It yields the protein CASSWDRGNNQPQHF.

This rearrangement joins TRBV11-2 to TRBJ2-1; 9 bases map to TRBD2. The germline V gene has CDR1 SGHAT and CDR2 FQNNGV. After removal of 3 bases from V and 9 bases from J, the junction contained 12 bases not matched to a gene. CDR3 length equals 16 residues. The CDR3 nucleotides read TGTGCCAGCAGCTTCCCCTTTAGCGGGAGTAACTTTGAGCAGTTCTTC. Its protein is CASSFPFSGSNFEQFF.

This clonotype was seen ten or more times. The chain is built from TRBV29-1 and TRBJ2-7; D is tentatively TRBD1 or TRBD2 (5 bases each). Germline assignment: CDR1 SQVTM and CDR2 ANQGSEA. The CDR3 covers 12 residues. Trimming removed 5 bases at V and 4 bases at J, with 12 bases between. The CDR3 reads CSVIGDLYEQYF. The CDR3 nucleotides read TGCAGCGTTATCGGGGACCTTTACGAGCAGTACTTC.

This clonotype was found many times. J is TRBJ2-2 and V is TRBV20-1, with 7 nucleotides matching TRBD1. The CDR3 consists of 15 residues. Germline assignment: CDR1 DFQATT and CDR2 SNEGSKA (reference sequence). V lost 6 bases to trimming and J lost 4 bases; unmatched junction nucleotides: 11. The CDR3 reads CSATRDSLGTGELFF. CDR3 in DNA: TGCAGTGCAACCCGGGACAGCCTCGGCACCGGGGAGCTGTTTTTT.

This clonotype was seen ten or more times. The chain carries TRBV13 and TRBJ1-1; possibly TRBD1 for D (6 bases). V lost 5 bases, J lost 1 base, and 11 bases lay in between. This CDR3 has 14 amino acids. Germline assignment: CDR1 PRHDT and CDR2 FYEKMQ (reference sequence). CDR3: CASSNRVANTEAFF. DNA for the CDR3: TGTGCCAGCAGCAACAGGGTTGCGAACACTGAAGCTTTCTTT.

The chain uses TRBV28 and TRBJ1-1; no clear D. Deletions cut 4 bases from V and 11 bases from J, with 14 bases between. Germline-derived CDR1 and CDR2 are MDHEN and SYDVKM. The CDR3 covers 12 residues. The CDR3 region is CASSSPGRVAFF. Written as DNA, the CDR3 is TGTGCCAGCAGTTCACCGGGTAGGGTGGCTTTCTTT.

This clonotype occurred many times. The V and J genes are TRBV20-1 and TRBJ2-7, with 9 bases identical to TRBD1. Losses at the gene ends were 6 bases for V and 2 bases for J; bases not matched to a gene: 5. This CDR3 is 13 amino acids long. Germline CDR1 DFQATT, CDR2 SNEGSKA (reference sequence). In DNA, the CDR3 is TGCAGTGCATCCCGGGACAGGGCCTACGAGCAGTACTTC. It is translated as CSASRDRAYEQYF.

CDR3 sequence (DNA): TGTGCCAGCAGCTTAGTTCGACAGGGCACTGAAGCTTTCTTT. It is translated as CASSLVRQGTEAFF. The V call is TRBV7-2, the J call TRBJ1-1, with TRBD1 matching 7 bases. The length of the CDR3 is 14 residues. Germline lookup yields CDR1 SGHTA and CDR2 FQGNSA. The V gene end was trimmed by 1 base and the J gene end by 4 bases; junction bases not matched to a gene: 3.

This clonotype was counted a few times. The chain links TRBV30 to TRBJ2-2; no clear D. The V end lost 2 bases, the J end lost 6 bases, and 7 bases lay between the germline ends. The CDR3 runs to 12 residues. Germline CDR1 and CDR2: GTSNPN and SVGIG (reference sequence). The CDR3 DNA sequence: TGTGCCTGGAGTCTTGGCTCCGGGGAGCTGTTTTTT. As protein: CAWSLGSGELFF.

This clonotype appeared many times. The CDR3 region has the DNA TGTGCCAGCAGTTTAAATGGGGGGGCCGGGGAGCTGTTTTTT. Translated, it gives CASSLNGGAGELFF. The V and J genes are TRBV12-3 or TRBV12-4 and TRBJ2-2; TRBD2 matches at 7 bases. This CDR3 spans 14 amino acids. Trimming took 2 bases from V and 6 from J; bases not matched to a gene: 3.

The CDR3 nucleotides read TGCGCCAGCAGCATAGGACAGGGGGGTCGCCAAGAGACCCAGTACTTC. Translated, it gives CASSIGQGGRQETQYF. The chain couples TRBV5-1 to TRBJ2-5; 10 bases fit TRBD1. The CDR3 has 16 residues. The trim removed 4 bases at V and 1 base at J, leaving 7 bases unmatched. CDR1 and CDR2 (germline): SGHRS, YFSETQ.

This clonotype was detected only a few times. The chain recombines TRBV2 with TRBJ1-2, with 8 bases matching TRBD1. With 10 bases clipped from V and 6 bases from J, the junction kept 4 bases outside the gene matches. The CDR3 is 11 residues long. CDR1 SNHLY and CDR2 FYNNEI come from the germline V gene. CDR3 sequence (DNA): TGTGCCAATCAGGGGGCGAATGGCTACACCTTC. Translating it yields CANQGANGYTF.

This clonotype has a count of ten or more. The chain links TRBV28 to TRBJ2-5; D is unclear. V was pared by 4 bases and J by 2 bases, with 2 bases between. CDR1 and CDR2 (germline): MDHEN, SYDVKM. The CDR3 runs to 11 residues. In nucleotides, the CDR3 is TGTGCCAGCAGTTCTCAAGAGACCCAGTACTTC. Protein: CASSSQETQYF.

In its sample, this clonotype was seen many times. V gene TRBV27 combines with J gene TRBJ1-2; possibly TRBD1 for D (5 bases). The CDR3 has 14 amino acids. Trimming removed 6 bases from V and 7 bases from J, with 18 bases in between. Germline values: CDR1 MNHEY, CDR2 SMNVEV (reference sequence). CDR3 loop: CASSPGTIRLGYTF. For the CDR3, the DNA is TGTGCCAGCAGCCCTGGGACGATCCGTCTTGGCTACACCTTC.